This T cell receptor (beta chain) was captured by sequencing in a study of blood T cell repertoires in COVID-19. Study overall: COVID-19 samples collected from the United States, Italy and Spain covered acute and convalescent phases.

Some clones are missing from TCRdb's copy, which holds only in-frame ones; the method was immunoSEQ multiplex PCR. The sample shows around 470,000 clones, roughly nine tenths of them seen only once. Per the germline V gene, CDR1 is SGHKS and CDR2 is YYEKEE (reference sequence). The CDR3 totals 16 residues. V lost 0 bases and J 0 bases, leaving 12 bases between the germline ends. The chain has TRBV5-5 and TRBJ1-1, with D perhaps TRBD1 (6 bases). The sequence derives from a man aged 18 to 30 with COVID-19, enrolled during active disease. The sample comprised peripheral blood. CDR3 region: CASSLGPGTMNTEAFF. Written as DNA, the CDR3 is TGTGCCAGCAGCTTGGGCCCCGGGACAATGAACACTGAAGCTTTCTTT.